A selection of T cell receptor beta chains follows, all from one sample in a study of cytomegalovirus exposure and HLA in healthy donors. The table came from immunoSEQ multiplex PCR; TCRdb's copy has only in-frame clones and leaves some out. Among roughly 140,000 clones, about four fifths were seen once, and the ten largest hold about 6.8%. Material: PBMCs. The source of these receptors is a woman between 40 and 55 years old in good health and CMV-seropositive. The CDR3 runs from the conserved cysteine through the conserved F or W. D genes are given only for firm matches. Where a row states a size, it is once, few, many or the class of an expanded clone; other rows omit it.

J gene: TRBJ1-1; V gene: TRBV19; D gene: TRBD1; clone size: .; CDR3 DNA: TGTGCCAGTAGTATACGGGGACAGGGAGGGAGCACTGAGGCTTTCTTT; CDR3 protein: CASSIRGQGGSTEAFF
J gene: TRBJ2-7; V gene: TRBV27; D gene: TRBD2; clone size: .; CDR3 DNA: TGTGCCAGCAGTCAGACAACTAGCGGGAGGGCCTCTTACGAGCAGTACTTC; CDR3 protein: CASSQTTSGRASYEQYF
J gene: TRBJ1-3; V gene: TRBV9; D gene: TRBD1; clone size: few; CDR3 DNA: TGTGCCAGCAGCGTAGGGGGACAGGTCCTTTTTGACACCATATATTTT; CDR3 protein: CASSVGGQVLFDTIYF
J gene: TRBJ1-4; V gene: TRBV6-1; D gene: .; clone size: .; CDR3 DNA: TGTGCCAGCAGTGAAGTAGCGGGGGCGGATGAAAAACTGTTTTTT; CDR3 protein: CASSEVAGADEKLFF
J gene: TRBJ2-3; V gene: TRBV14; D gene: .; clone size: .; CDR3 DNA: TGTGCCAGCAGCCAATTCGTTTCTGATACGCAGTATTTT; CDR3 protein: CASSQFVSDTQYF
J gene: TRBJ1-1; V gene: TRBV2; D gene: .; clone size: few; CDR3 DNA: TGTGCCAGCCGAGAAGACGGGAACACTGAAGCTTTCTTT; CDR3 protein: CASREDGNTEAFF
J gene: TRBJ2-7; V gene: TRBV7-2; D gene: TRBD2; clone size: once; CDR3 DNA: TGTGCCAGCAGCTTATTTAGCGGGAGTCTCTCCGAGCAGTACTTC; CDR3 protein: CASSLFSGSLSEQYF
J gene: TRBJ1-5; V gene: TRBV29-1; D gene: .; clone size: .; CDR3 DNA: TGCAGCGTTGCTGCAGGGTGGTTCGCGCCCCAGCATTTT; CDR3 protein: CSVAAGWFAPQHF
J gene: TRBJ2-4; V gene: TRBV4-1; D gene: TRBD2; clone size: .; CDR3 DNA: TGCGCCAGCCTAGCCATGGTGCGGACTAGCGGGAGGCAGGGCAAAAACATTCAGTACTTC; CDR3 protein: CASLAMVRTSGRQGKNIQYF
J gene: TRBJ1-1; V gene: TRBV10-3; D gene: .; clone size: .; CDR3 DNA: TGTGCCATCACTGCGACAGAAAACACTGAAGCTTTCTTT; CDR3 protein: CAITATENTEAFF
J gene: TRBJ1-3; V gene: TRBV7-9; D gene: TRBD1; clone size: .; CDR3 DNA: TGTGCCAGCAGCCCCCGGGGCAGGGGGCGCGAACGTGGAAACACCATATATTTT; CDR3 protein: CASSPRGRGRERGNTIYF
J gene: TRBJ1-2; V gene: TRBV2; D gene: TRBD1; clone size: .; CDR3 DNA: TGTGCCACCACGGGACAGGTTTCCTATGGCTACACCTTC; CDR3 protein: CATTGQVSYGYTF
J gene: TRBJ2-1; V gene: TRBV7-2; D gene: TRBD1; clone size: .; CDR3 DNA: TGTGCCAGCAGCCTGGACAGGTACAATGAGCAGTTCTTC; CDR3 protein: CASSLDRYNEQFF
J gene: TRBJ2-7; V gene: TRBV11-2; D gene: TRBD2; clone size: .; CDR3 DNA: TGTGCCAGCAGCCAGTGGGTAGTAGCGGGAGGTATCTCCGAGCAGTACTTC; CDR3 protein: CASSQWVVAGGISEQYF
J gene: TRBJ1-2; V gene: TRBV19; D gene: TRBD1; clone size: .; CDR3 DNA: TGTGCCAGTATAGCTCCGACAGGGAGGCCCTATGGCTACACCTTC; CDR3 protein: CASIAPTGRPYGYTF
J gene: TRBJ2-7; V gene: TRBV15; D gene: TRBD1; clone size: .; CDR3 DNA: TGTGCCACCAGGCCGGGACAGGGGCACTACGAGCAGTACTTC; CDR3 protein: CATRPGQGHYEQYF
J gene: TRBJ2-1; V gene: TRBV19; D gene: .; clone size: .; CDR3 DNA: TGTGCCAGTAGTGGGCTAGCGATATCCTACAATGAGCAGTTCTTC; CDR3 protein: CASSGLAISYNEQFF
J gene: TRBJ1-1; V gene: TRBV29-1; D gene: .; clone size: .; CDR3 DNA: TGCAGCGTGTCCCGGGACTTGAACACTGAAGCTTTCTTT; CDR3 protein: CSVSRDLNTEAFF
J gene: TRBJ2-7; V gene: TRBV6-5; D gene: .; clone size: .; CDR3 DNA: TGTGCCAGCAGTTACTCGACTGGACAGTGGGTCTACGAGCAGTACTTC; CDR3 protein: CASSYSTGQWVYEQYF
J gene: TRBJ2-1; V gene: TRBV18; D gene: .; clone size: .; CDR3 DNA: TGTGCCAGCTCAGGGGGGGGGCAGCCCGGAGGTTACAATGAGCAGTTCTTC; CDR3 protein: CASSGGGQPGGYNEQFF
J gene: TRBJ1-5; V gene: TRBV19; D gene: .; clone size: .; CDR3 DNA: TGTGCCAGTAGTCCCTCCCACTACACCGGGAGGCAGCCCCAGCATTTT; CDR3 protein: CASSPSHYTGRQPQHF
J gene: TRBJ1-1; V gene: TRBV29-1; D gene: .; clone size: .; CDR3 DNA: TGCAGCGTTGGGGGGCGGGCAGGGAGTATCACTGAAGCTTTCTTT; CDR3 protein: CSVGGRAGSITEAFF
J gene: TRBJ2-7; V gene: TRBV2; D gene: TRBD2; clone size: few; CDR3 DNA: TGTGCCAGCAGTGTGGGACTAGCGGCCAGCTCCTACGAGCAGTACTTC; CDR3 protein: CASSVGLAASSYEQYF
J gene: TRBJ2-7; V gene: TRBV28; D gene: TRBD1; clone size: .; CDR3 DNA: TGTGCCAGCAGAACGGACAGGGGAGGCTCCTACGAGCAGTACTTC; CDR3 protein: CASRTDRGGSYEQYF
J gene: TRBJ2-3; V gene: TRBV6-1; D gene: .; clone size: .; CDR3 DNA: TGTGCCAGCAGGCTAGCGATGGGGGTAGATACGCAGTATTTT; CDR3 protein: CASRLAMGVDTQYF
J gene: TRBJ2-7; V gene: TRBV9; D gene: .; clone size: .; CDR3 DNA: TGTGCCAGCAGCCCGGGACTCACCTACGAGCAGTACTTC; CDR3 protein: CASSPGLTYEQYF
J gene: TRBJ2-7; V gene: TRBV6-1; D gene: .; clone size: .; CDR3 DNA: TGTGCCAGCATTCCAGCGCTAGCACCGTCCTACGAGCAGTACTTC; CDR3 protein: CASIPALAPSYEQYF
J gene: TRBJ1-2; V gene: TRBV28; D gene: TRBD1; clone size: .; CDR3 DNA: TGTGCCAGCACCGGGACAGGGCGTTACTATGGCTACACCTTC; CDR3 protein: CASTGTGRYYGYTF
J gene: TRBJ1-4; V gene: TRBV5-1; D gene: .; clone size: .; CDR3 DNA: TGCGCCAGCAGCTTGGATACATTGAATGAAAAACTGTTTTTT; CDR3 protein: CASSLDTLNEKLFF
J gene: TRBJ1-5; V gene: TRBV19; D gene: TRBD1; clone size: .; CDR3 DNA: TGTGCCAGTGACCGGACAGGGCGAAAGTATAGCAATCAGCCCCAGCATTTT; CDR3 protein: CASDRTGRKYSNQPQHF
J gene: TRBJ2-2; V gene: TRBV27; D gene: .; clone size: .; CDR3 DNA: TGTGCCAGCCGACGACAGCCGAACACCGGGGAGCTGTTTTTT; CDR3 protein: CASRRQPNTGELFF
J gene: TRBJ2-7; V gene: TRBV5-1; D gene: TRBD2; clone size: .; CDR3 DNA: TGCGCCAGCAGCTCCACTAGCGGGAGCTACGAGCAGTACTTC; CDR3 protein: CASSSTSGSYEQYF
J gene: TRBJ2-1; V gene: TRBV10-3; D gene: TRBD2; clone size: few; CDR3 DNA: TGTGCCATCAGTCTGGGACTAGCGGGTTACAATGAGCAGTTCTTC; CDR3 protein: CAISLGLAGYNEQFF
J gene: TRBJ2-7; V gene: TRBV11-2; D gene: .; clone size: .; CDR3 DNA: TGTGCCAGCAGCTTAGTCCCGACGGGTACCTACGAGCAGTACTTC; CDR3 protein: CASSLVPTGTYEQYF
J gene: TRBJ2-1; V gene: TRBV5-4; D gene: TRBD1; clone size: .; CDR3 DNA: TGTGCCAGCAGCCAGACAGGGGGCCATGAGCAGTTCTTC; CDR3 protein: CASSQTGGHEQFF
J gene: TRBJ2-6; V gene: TRBV7-9; D gene: TRBD2; clone size: .; CDR3 DNA: TGTGCCAGCAGCTCCGGTGAAGCGGGAGGCCTCTCTGGGGCCAACGTCCTGACTTTC; CDR3 protein: CASSSGEAGGLSGANVLTF
J gene: TRBJ1-2; V gene: TRBV18; D gene: TRBD1; clone size: once; CDR3 DNA: TGTGCCAGCTCACGGGACAGGGGACCCTATGGCTACACCTTC; CDR3 protein: CASSRDRGPYGYTF
J gene: TRBJ1-6; V gene: TRBV5-4; D gene: TRBD1; clone size: .; CDR3 DNA: TGTGCCAGCAGCAGCGGACAGGCAACTAATTCACCCCTCCACTTT; CDR3 protein: CASSSGQATNSPLHF
J gene: TRBJ2-1; V gene: TRBV5-1; D gene: TRBD2; clone size: .; CDR3 DNA: TGCGCCAGCAGCCCCACCGGGACTAGCGGGTACAATGAGCAGTTCTTC; CDR3 protein: CASSPTGTSGYNEQFF
J gene: TRBJ2-7; V gene: TRBV27; D gene: TRBD2; clone size: .; CDR3 DNA: TGTGCCAGCAGTGTCCGAGGGACTACCACCTACGAGCAGTACTTC; CDR3 protein: CASSVRGTTTYEQYF
J gene: TRBJ2-5; V gene: TRBV28; D gene: .; clone size: .; CDR3 DNA: TGTGCCAGCAGTTTATCCCAAGGAGGGATAGAGACCCAGTACTTC; CDR3 protein: CASSLSQGGIETQYF